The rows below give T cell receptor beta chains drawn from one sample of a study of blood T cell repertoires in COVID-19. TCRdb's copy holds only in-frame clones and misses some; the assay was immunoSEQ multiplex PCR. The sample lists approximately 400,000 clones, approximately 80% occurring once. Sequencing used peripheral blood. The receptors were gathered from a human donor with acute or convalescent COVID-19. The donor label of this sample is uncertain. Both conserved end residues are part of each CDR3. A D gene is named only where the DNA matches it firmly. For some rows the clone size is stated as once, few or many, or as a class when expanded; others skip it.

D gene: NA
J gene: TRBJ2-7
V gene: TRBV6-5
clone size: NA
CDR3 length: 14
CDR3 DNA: TGTGCCAGCAGTCTGTTCGGGGGTTCTCGGGAGCAGTACTTC
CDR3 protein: CASSLFGGSREQYF

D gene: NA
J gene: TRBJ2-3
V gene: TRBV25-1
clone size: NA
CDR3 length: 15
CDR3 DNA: TGTGCCAGCAGCCTTTCGAGGACAAACACAGATACGCAGTATTTT
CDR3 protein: CASSLSRTNTDTQYF

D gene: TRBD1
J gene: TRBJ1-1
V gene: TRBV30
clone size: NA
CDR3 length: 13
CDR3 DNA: TGTGCCTGGAGTGTGGCAGGGGGCCTTGAAGCTTTCTTT
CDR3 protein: CAWSVAGGLEAFF

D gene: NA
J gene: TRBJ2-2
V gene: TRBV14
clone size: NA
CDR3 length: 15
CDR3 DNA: TGTGCCAGCAGCCAACAGGGGTTCAGGGCCGGGGAGCTGTTTTTT
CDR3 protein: CASSQQGFRAGELFF

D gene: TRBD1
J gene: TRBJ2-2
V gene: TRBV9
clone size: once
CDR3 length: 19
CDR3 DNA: TGTGCCAGCAGCCCATCAGGAGGGACAGGGGGCAGGAACACCGGGGAGCTGTTTTTT
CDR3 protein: CASSPSGGTGGRNTGELFF

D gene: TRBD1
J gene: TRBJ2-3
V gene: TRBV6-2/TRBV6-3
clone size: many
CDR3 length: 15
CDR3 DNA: TGTGCCAGCAGTTACTTGACAGGGGATTCAGATACGCAGTATTTT
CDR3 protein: CASSYLTGDSDTQYF

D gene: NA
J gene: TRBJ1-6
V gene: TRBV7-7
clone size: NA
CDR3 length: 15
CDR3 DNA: TGTGCCAGCAGCTTAGAGACCGCAGGTAATTCACCCCTCCACTTT
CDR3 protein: CASSLETAGNSPLHF

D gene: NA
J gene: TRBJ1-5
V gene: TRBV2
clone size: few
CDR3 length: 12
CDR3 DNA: TGTGCCAGCGGGCTACCGGGGCAGCCCCAGCATTTT
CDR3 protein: CASGLPGQPQHF

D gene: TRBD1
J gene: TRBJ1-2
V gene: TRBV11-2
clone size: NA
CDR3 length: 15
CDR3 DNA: TGTGCCAGCAGCTTAGTAGCAGGGGGCGCTTATGGCTACACCTTC
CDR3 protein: CASSLVAGGAYGYTF

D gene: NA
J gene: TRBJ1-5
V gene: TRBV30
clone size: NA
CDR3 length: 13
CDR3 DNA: TGTGCCTGGAGTGTACAGGGAAGTCAGCCCCAGCATTTT
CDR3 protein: CAWSVQGSQPQHF

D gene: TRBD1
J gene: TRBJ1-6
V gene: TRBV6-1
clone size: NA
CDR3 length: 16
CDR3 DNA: TGTGCCAGCAGTGAAGGGACAGGGCGTAATAATTCACCCCTCCACTTT
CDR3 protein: CASSEGTGRNNSPLHF

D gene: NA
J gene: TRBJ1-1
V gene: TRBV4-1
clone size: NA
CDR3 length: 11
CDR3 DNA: TGCGCCAGCTACGGTGGCACTGAAGCTTTCTTT
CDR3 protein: CASYGGTEAFF

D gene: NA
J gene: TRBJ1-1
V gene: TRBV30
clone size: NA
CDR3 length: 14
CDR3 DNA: TGTGCCTGGAGTGTATCACGGGGGAGGACTGAAGCTTTCTTT
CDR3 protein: CAWSVSRGRTEAFF

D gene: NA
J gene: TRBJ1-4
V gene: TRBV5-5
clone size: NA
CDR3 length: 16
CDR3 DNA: TGTGCCAGCAGCTTTACTACAGGATCAACTAATGAAAAACTGTTTTTT
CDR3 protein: CASSFTTGSTNEKLFF

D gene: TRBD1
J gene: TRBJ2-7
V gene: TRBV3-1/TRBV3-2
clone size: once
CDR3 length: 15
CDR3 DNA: TGTGCCAGCAGCCACACCGGGACAGGGTCGTACGAGCAGTACTTC
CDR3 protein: CASSHTGTGSYEQYF

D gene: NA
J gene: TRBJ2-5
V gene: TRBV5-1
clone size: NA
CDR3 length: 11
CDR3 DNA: TGCGCCAGCAGATCACAAGAGACCCAGTACTTC
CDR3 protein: CASRSQETQYF

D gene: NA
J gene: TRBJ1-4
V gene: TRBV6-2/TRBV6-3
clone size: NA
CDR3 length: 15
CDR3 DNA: TGTGCCAGCAGTGCACAGGGCTCGGCTAATGAAAAACTGTTTTTT
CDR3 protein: CASSAQGSANEKLFF

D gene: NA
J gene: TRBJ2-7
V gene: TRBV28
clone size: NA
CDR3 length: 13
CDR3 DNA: TGTGCCAGCAGTGGCAAGGGGCTCGACGAGCAGTACTTC
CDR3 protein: CASSGKGLDEQYF

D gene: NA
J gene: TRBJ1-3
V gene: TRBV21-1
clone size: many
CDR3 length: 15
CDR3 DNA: TGTGCCAGCAGCACGGGGGTACGGGAGGGAAACACCATATATTTT
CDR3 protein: CASSTGVREGNTIYF

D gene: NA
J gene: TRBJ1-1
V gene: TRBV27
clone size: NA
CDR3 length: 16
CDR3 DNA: TGTGCCAGCAGACCCTTTCAGGAGGGGACGAACACTGAAGCTTTCTTT
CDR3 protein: CASRPFQEGTNTEAFF

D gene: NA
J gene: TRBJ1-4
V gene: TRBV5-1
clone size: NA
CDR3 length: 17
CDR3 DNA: TGCGCCAGCAGCTTGGCCGGCAGACTAGCAACTAATGAAAAACTGTTTTTT
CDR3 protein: CASSLAGRLATNEKLFF

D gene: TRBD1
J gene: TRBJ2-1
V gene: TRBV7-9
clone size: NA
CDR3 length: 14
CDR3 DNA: TGTGCCAGCAGCTTGACAGGGGGGAGGGGTGAGCAGTTCTTC
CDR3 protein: CASSLTGGRGEQFF

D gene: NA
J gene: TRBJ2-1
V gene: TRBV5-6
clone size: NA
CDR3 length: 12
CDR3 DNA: TGTGCCAGCAGCTTGGCCGGGACTGGGCAGTTCTTC
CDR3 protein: CASSLAGTGQFF

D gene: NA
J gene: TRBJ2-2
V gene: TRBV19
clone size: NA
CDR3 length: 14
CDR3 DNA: TGTGCCAGTAGTATAGGGCAGGGAAGCGGGGAGCTGTTTTTT
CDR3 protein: CASSIGQGSGELFF

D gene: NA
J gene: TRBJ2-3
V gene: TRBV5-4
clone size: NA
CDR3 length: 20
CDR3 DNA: TGTGCCAGCAGCTTGGGGGGAAAAAACACAAGGGGTAGGAGCACAGATACGCAGTATTTT
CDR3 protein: CASSLGGKNTRGRSTDTQYF

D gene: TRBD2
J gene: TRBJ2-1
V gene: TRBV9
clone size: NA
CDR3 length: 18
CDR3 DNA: TGTGCCAGCAGCGTAGGCCTTGGGGTAGCGGGGGACTACAATGAGCAGTTCTTC
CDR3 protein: CASSVGLGVAGDYNEQFF

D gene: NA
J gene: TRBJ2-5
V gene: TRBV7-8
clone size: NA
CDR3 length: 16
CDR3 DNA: TGTGCCAGCAGCCCCGAATTCAGCCTGGGCCAGGAGACCCAGTACTTC
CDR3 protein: CASSPEFSLGQETQYF

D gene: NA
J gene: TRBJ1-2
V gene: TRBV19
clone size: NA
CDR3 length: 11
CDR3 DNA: TGTGCCAGCCCAGGGTCGGATGGCTACACCTTC
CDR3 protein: CASPGSDGYTF

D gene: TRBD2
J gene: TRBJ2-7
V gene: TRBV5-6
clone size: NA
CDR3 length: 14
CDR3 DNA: TGTGCCAGCAGCAATAGCGGGGGGGTCTACGAGCAGTACTTC
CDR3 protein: CASSNSGGVYEQYF

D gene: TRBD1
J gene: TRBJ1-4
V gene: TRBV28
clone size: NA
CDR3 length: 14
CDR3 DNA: TGTGCCAGCAGCCCAGGACAGGGACAGGAAAAACTGTTTTTT
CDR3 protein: CASSPGQGQEKLFF

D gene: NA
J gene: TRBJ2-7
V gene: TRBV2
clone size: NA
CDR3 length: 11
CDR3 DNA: TGTGCCAGCGGACAGACCTACGAGCAGTACTTC
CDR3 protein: CASGQTYEQYF

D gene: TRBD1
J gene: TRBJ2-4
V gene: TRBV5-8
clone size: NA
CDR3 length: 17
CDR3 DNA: TGTGCCAGCAGCGCCGAACAGGGGCCACGGGCCAAAAACATTCAGTACTTC
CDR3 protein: CASSAEQGPRAKNIQYF

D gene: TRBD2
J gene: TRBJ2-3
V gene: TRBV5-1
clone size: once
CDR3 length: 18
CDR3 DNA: TGCGCCAGCAGCTTGGCCGGACTAGCGGGGGGGCCCGCAGATACGCAGTATTTT
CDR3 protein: CASSLAGLAGGPADTQYF

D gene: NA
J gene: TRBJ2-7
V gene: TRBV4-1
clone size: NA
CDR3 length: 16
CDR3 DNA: TGCGCCAGCAGCGAAGGCCCCCCCGGGAGCTCCTACGAGCAGTACTTC
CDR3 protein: CASSEGPPGSSYEQYF

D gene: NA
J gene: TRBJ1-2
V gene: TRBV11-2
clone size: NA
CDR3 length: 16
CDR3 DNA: TGTGCCAGCAGCCTCATCGGAGGGAGGGGTAACTATGGCTACACCTTC
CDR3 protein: CASSLIGGRGNYGYTF

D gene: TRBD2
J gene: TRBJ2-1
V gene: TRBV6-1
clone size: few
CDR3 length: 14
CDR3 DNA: TGTGCCAGCAGTGAGACCCGGACTAGCGATGAGCAGTTCTTC
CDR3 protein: CASSETRTSDEQFF

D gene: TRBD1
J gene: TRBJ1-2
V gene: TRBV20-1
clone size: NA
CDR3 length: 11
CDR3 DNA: TGCAGTGCTAGGAACAGGGGCGGCTACACCTTC
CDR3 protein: CSARNRGGYTF

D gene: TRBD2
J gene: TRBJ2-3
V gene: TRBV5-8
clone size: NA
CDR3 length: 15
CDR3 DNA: TGTGCCAGCAGCCTCGGGACTAGCAGAACAGATACGCAGTATTTT
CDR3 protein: CASSLGTSRTDTQYF

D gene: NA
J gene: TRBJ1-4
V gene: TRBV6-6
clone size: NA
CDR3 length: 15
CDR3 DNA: TGTGCCAGCAGTTACTCAGTCCAGGGCAGCGAAAAACTGTTTTTT
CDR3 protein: CASSYSVQGSEKLFF

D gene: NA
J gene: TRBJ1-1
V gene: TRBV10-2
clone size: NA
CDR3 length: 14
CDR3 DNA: TGCGCCAGCCATCGGAGAAGCGAGAACACTGAAGCTTTCTTT
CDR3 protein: CASHRRSENTEAFF

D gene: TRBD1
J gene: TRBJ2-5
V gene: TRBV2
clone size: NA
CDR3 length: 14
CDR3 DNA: TGTGCCAGCAGCTGGGACAGGGGAATGGAGACCCAGTACTTC
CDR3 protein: CASSWDRGMETQYF

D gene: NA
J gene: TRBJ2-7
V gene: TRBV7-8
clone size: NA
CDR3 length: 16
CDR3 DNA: TGTGCCAGCAGCGCATATCCCCAGGGGCACTCCTACGAGCAGTACTTC
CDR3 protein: CASSAYPQGHSYEQYF

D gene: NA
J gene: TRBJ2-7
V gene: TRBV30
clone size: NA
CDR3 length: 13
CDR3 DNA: TGTGCCTGGAGTGTGCAGGGATTCAGCGAGCAGTACTTC
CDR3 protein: CAWSVQGFSEQYF

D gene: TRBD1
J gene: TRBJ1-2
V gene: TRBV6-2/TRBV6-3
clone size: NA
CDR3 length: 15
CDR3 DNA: TGTGCCAGCAGTAGCCCCCGACAGGGCCTATATGGCTACACCTTC
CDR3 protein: CASSSPRQGLYGYTF

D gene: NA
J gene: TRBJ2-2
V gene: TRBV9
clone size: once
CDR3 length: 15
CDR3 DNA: TGTGCCAGCAGCGTACGCGGGGCGAACACCGGGGAGCTGTTTTTT
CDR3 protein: CASSVRGANTGELFF

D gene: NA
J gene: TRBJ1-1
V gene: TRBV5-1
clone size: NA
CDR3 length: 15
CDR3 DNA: TGCGCCAGCAGCTTTGCGATCGGAGGGGTCAGCGAAGCTTTCTTT
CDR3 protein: CASSFAIGGVSEAFF

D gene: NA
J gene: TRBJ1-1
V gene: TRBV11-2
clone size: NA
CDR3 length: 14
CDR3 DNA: TGTGCCAGCAGACAGGACGCCATGAACACTGAAGCTTTCTTT
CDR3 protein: CASRQDAMNTEAFF

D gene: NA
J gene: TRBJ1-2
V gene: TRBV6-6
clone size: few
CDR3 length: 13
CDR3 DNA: TGTGCCAGCAGTTACCCACGGGGGGAAGGCTACACCTTC
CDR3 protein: CASSYPRGEGYTF

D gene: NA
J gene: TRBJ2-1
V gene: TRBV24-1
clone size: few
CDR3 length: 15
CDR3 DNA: TGTGCCACCAGTGATCCGACAGGCCCCTACAATGAGCAGTTCTTC
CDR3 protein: CATSDPTGPYNEQFF

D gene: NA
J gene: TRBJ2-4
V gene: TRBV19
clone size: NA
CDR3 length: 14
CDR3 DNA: TGTGCCAGTAGTATCACCGGGGTGGAAAACATTCAGTACTTC
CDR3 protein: CASSITGVENIQYF

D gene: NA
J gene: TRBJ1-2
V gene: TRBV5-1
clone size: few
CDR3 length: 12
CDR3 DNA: TGCGCCAGCAGCTTGGCGGGAAGAGGCTACACCTTC
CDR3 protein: CASSLAGRGYTF

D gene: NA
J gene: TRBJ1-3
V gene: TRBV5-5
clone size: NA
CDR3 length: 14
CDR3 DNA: TGTGCCAGCACCCTCACAGGGACTGGAAACACCATATATTTT
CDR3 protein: CASTLTGTGNTIYF

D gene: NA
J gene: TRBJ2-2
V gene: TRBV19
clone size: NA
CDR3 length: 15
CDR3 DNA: TGTGCCAGTAGGTTGAGACAGTTTAACACCGGGGAGCTGTTTTTT
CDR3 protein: CASRLRQFNTGELFF

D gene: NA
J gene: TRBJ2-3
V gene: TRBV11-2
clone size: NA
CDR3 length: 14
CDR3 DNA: TGTGCCAGCAGCTTGCAGGGAATCACAGATACGCAGTATTTT
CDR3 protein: CASSLQGITDTQYF